This T cell receptor beta chain was observed in a study of shared clonotypes between healthy human individuals. Generated by immunoSEQ multiplex PCR, the TCRdb table keeps only in-frame clones and is missing some. The sample yields 2 million to 2.5 million clones, approximately 93% seen once. The CDR3 is 11 amino acids. V dropped 5 bases and J dropped 9 bases, with 8 bases sitting between them. Germline values: CDR1 SNHLY, CDR2 FYNNEI. The TCR originated in a man younger than 35 in good health. Some clones in this sample may be carry-over from other donors' samples. The sample comprised naive CD4+ T cells from PBMCs. Subset noted: CD45RA+ positively selected. The chain links TRBV2 to TRBJ2-1; the D is unclear. The CDR3 DNA follows: TGTGCCAGCAGTACAACCTCTGAGCAGTTCTTC. Protein sequence: CASSTTSEQFF.